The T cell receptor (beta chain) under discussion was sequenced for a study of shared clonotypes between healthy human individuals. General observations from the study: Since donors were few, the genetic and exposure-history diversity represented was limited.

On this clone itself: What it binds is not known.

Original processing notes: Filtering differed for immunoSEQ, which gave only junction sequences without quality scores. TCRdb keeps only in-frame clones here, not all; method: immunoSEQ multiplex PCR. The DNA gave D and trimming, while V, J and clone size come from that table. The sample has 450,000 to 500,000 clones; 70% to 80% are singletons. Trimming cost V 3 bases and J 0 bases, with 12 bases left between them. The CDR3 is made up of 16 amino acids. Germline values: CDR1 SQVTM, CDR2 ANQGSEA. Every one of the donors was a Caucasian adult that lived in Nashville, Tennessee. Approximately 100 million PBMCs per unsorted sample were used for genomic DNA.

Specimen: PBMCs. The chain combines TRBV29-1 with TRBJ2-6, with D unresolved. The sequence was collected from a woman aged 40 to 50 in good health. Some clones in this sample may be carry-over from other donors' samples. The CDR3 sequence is CSVDYGSSSGANVLTF. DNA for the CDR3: TGCAGCGTTGATTACGGCAGTAGCTCTGGGGCCAACGTCCTGACTTTC.